What follows are 14 T cell receptor beta chains derived from one specimen sequenced in a study of T cells in Graves' hyperthyroidism and ophthalmopathy. Regions amplified from RNA transcripts were the TCR beta CDR3 regions. During a first-round RT-PCR of the TCR CDR3, the HTBI primer set was used. MiXCR, run by TCRdb on the multiplex PCR reads, gives a single entry per CDR3 protein. The sample has over 350,000 distinct CDR3 sequences, roughly 18% seen once; the top ten hold 40%. The sequenced sample consisted of blood. These receptors all stem from a young man with Graves' ophthalmopathy.

This chain links TRBV19 with TRBJ1-6; unclear D gene. V was clipped by 3 bases and J by 6 bases, with 12 bases between them. Germline V lookup: CDR1 LNHDA, CDR2 SQIVND (reference sequence). The CDR3 runs to 15 residues. CDR3 residues: CASSMVGTANSPLHF. The DNA for the CDR3 is TGTGCCAGTAGTATGGTGGGAACGGCTAATTCACCCCTCCACTTT.

Many counts were recorded for this clonotype. The J gene is TRBJ1-1, the V gene TRBV5-1, with D perhaps matching TRBD1 (6 bases). Germline V gene lookup returns CDR1 SGHRS and CDR2 YFSETQ. CDR3 size: 17 residues. Trimming removed 2 bases at V and 1 base at J, with 18 bases between. CDR3 sequence (DNA): TGCGCCAGCAGCTTTGCACCAGGGAGGGACACGAACACTGAAGCTTTCTTT. Its protein is CASSFAPGRDTNTEAFF. Full variable domain (rest looked up from reference TRBV5-1 and TRBJ1-1): KAGVTQTPRYLIKTRGQQVTLSCSPISGHRSVSWYQQTPGQGLQFLFEYFSETQRNKGNFPGRFSGRQFSNSRSEMNVSTLELGDSALYLCASSFAPGRDTNTEAFFGQGTRLTVV.

Many counts were recorded for this clonotype. V gene TRBV5-1 combines with J gene TRBJ2-1, with a possible D match to TRBD2 (7 bases). Germline lookup yields CDR1 SGHRS and CDR2 YFSETQ. V was clipped by 4 bases and J by 1 base, with 18 bases between them. There are 17 residues in the CDR3. The CDR3 nucleotides read TGCGCCAGCAGCAGGGGAGGGGGGTATGCTTCCTACAATGAGCAGTTCTTC. Translation: CASSRGGGYASYNEQFF.

This clonotype was detected many times. V gene TRBV7-8 combines with J gene TRBJ2-3; the match to TRBD1 covers 7 bases. V shed 6 bases, J shed 0 bases, and the junction held 9 bases outside the gene matches. The CDR3 extends over 16 amino acids. In germline, CDR1 is SGHVS, CDR2 FQNEAQ. CDR3 sequence reads: CASRKTRQGSTDTQYF. The CDR3 DNA is TGTGCCAGCAGAAAAACCCGACAGGGTAGCACAGATACGCAGTATTTT.

As regards this clonotype: A much larger clone sits a single nucleotide away, making a read error possible. The V and J genes are TRBV9 and TRBJ1-2; D is undetermined. Germline loops: CDR1 SGDLS, CDR2 YYNGEE. CDR3 size: 15 residues. Written as DNA, the CDR3 is TGTGCCAGCAGCGTAGCCGGAGGGCCTAACTATGGCCACACCTTC. It translates to CASSVAGGPNYGHTF.

The CDR3 DNA follows: TGTGCCACCAGTGATTTGTCTTCAAACACCGGGGAGCTGTTTTTT. Translated: CATSDLSSNTGELFF. J is TRBJ2-2 and V is TRBV24-1; D ambiguous. Germline V gives CDR1 KGHDR, CDR2 SFDVKD. The CDR3 runs to 15 residues. Trimming took 0 bases from V and 2 from J, leaving 6 bases between them.

The sample holds many counts of this clonotype. The chain is built from TRBV5-1 and TRBJ1-6, with TRBD1 identical over 11 bases. The length of the CDR3 is 14 residues. The V segment lost 4 bases and the J segment 7 bases; nucleotides outside the gene matches: 1. The germline gives CDR1 SGHRS, CDR2 YFSETQ. CDR3 sequence (DNA): TGCGCCAGCAGCCGGGACAGGGGGAATTCACCCCTCCACTTT. Its translation is CASSRDRGNSPLHF.

This rearrangement joins TRBV5-1 to TRBJ2-2, with a weak D call TRBD2 (6 bases). CDR3 length: 17 amino acids. The ends were cut back, 2 bases at V and 9 bases at J, with 23 bases in the middle. Per germline, CDR1 SGHRS and CDR2 YFSETQ. The CDR3 sequence is CASSLIRDGSFARELFF. The CDR3 nucleotides are TGCGCCAGCAGCTTAATACGTGACGGGAGTTTCGCCCGGGAGCTGTTTTTT.

This clonotype was recorded a few times. The chain recombines TRBV14 with TRBJ2-5, with a tentative D call TRBD2 (5 bases). Germline-derived CDR1 and CDR2 are SGHDN and FVKESK. This CDR3 region has 15 residues. Trimming removed 0 bases at V and 10 bases at J, with 18 bases between. CDR3 nucleotide sequence: TGTGCCAGCAGCCAAGAACCGCAGGACGGGCGGGTCCAGTACTTC. As protein: CASSQEPQDGRVQYF.

The J gene is TRBJ2-3, the V gene TRBV20-1, with TRBD2 matching 9 bases. Trimming cost V 1 base and J 0 bases; bases outside gene matches: 11. Germline V gives CDR1 DFQATT, CDR2 SNEGSKA (reference sequence). The CDR3 runs 18 residues. DNA of the CDR3: TGCAGTGCTAGAGGGGGCGGGGGGGCCTTTGTAAGCACAGATACGCAGTATTTT. This translates into CSARGGGGAFVSTDTQYF.

This clonotype was found once. The chain joins TRBV4-1 to TRBJ2-5; D possibly uses TRBD1 or TRBD2 (5 bases each). V was clipped by 0 bases and J by 2 bases, with 16 bases between them. The V gene's germline CDR1 is MGHRA and CDR2 YSYEKL. There are 17 residues in the CDR3. The CDR3 bases are TGCGCCAGCAGCCAAGATCCGAGGGGCAGGAGACAAGAGACCCAGTACTTC. Translation gives CASSQDPRGRRQETQYF.

This rearrangement joins TRBV7-9 to TRBJ2-1, with 16 bases lining up with TRBD2. CDR3 length: 22 amino acids. V shed 4 bases and J 0 bases; nucleotides not matched to a gene: 15. Germline assignment: CDR1 SEHNR and CDR2 FQNEAQ (reference sequence). The CDR3 sequence is CASSSSGTSGGALFSSYNEQFF. DNA for the CDR3: TGTGCCAGCAGCTCATCCGGGACTAGCGGGGGGGCCCTTTTTAGCTCCTACAATGAGCAGTTCTTC.

Comment on this clonotype: This may arise from a read error, as a much more abundant clone is one base away. The final CDR3 position lacks the conserved phenylalanine or tryptophan, pointing to a likely read error. The chain employs TRBV20-1 and TRBJ1-1; no firm D call. There are 14 residues in the CDR3. Germline assignment: CDR1 DFQATT and CDR2 SNEGSKA (reference sequence). Trimming took off 7 bases at V and 1 base at J, with 16 bases between the two ends. The CDR3 loop reads CSGNSDPTNTEAFS. The DNA for the CDR3 is TGCAGTGGGAATTCCGACCCAACGAACACTGAAGCTTTCTCT.

The V gene is TRBV7-2, the J gene TRBJ2-7, with 13 bases lining up with TRBD2. V shed 4 bases, J shed 7 bases, and the junction held 4 bases outside the gene matches. This CDR3 region has 14 residues. Germline CDR1 and CDR2: SGHTA and FQGNSA. CDR3 sequence (DNA): TGTGCCAGCAGCTCCGGACTAGCGGGGGTTGAGCAGTACTTC. As protein: CASSSGLAGVEQYF.